These 22 T cell receptor beta chains share one sample of origin, sequenced in a study of T cells after yellow fever vaccination. TCRdb fed the 5' RACE reads into MiXCR, producing one record per CDR3 protein. The repertoire includes a few hundred thousand distinct CDR3 sequences, 15% to 20% of them detected once, and roughly an eighth sits in the top ten. This specimen consisted of PBMCs, obtained 15 days after the yellow fever booster vaccination. These receptors were obtained from a man aged 25-40 years who received the YFV17D yellow fever vaccine.

The rearrangement links TRBV24-1 to TRBJ2-5; TRBD1 agrees at 9 bases. In germline, CDR1 is KGHDR, CDR2 SFDVKD. V was pared by 3 bases and J by 0 bases, with 4 bases of the junction left unmatched. This CDR3 spans 16 amino acids. The CDR3: CATSDGGQGHQETQYF. CDR3 in DNA: TGTGCCACCAGTGATGGGGGACAGGGTCACCAAGAGACCCAGTACTTC.

V gene TRBV23-1 combines with J gene TRBJ2-7; 8 bases match TRBD1. TRBV23-1 is marked as an open reading frame, function uncertain. The CDR3 has 14 amino acids. V gave up 0 bases and J gave up 4 bases; unmatched junction bases: 2. The CDR3 loop is CASSQSQGAYEQYF. The DNA for the CDR3 is TGCGCCAGCAGTCAATCTCAGGGGGCGTACGAGCAGTACTTC.

The chain joins TRBV10-2 to TRBJ1-2, with 7 bases that match TRBD1. Germline CDR1 is WSHSY and CDR2 is SAAADI. Unmatched junction bases numbered 7, after V lost 6 bases and J lost 3 bases. CDR3 length equals 14 residues. The DNA for the CDR3 is TGCGCCAGCAGAATGACAGGGTACGACTATGGCTACACCTTC. This sequence encodes CASRMTGYDYGYTF.

V usage is TRBV7-2 and J usage is TRBJ2-7, with D perhaps TRBD2 (5 bases). The CDR3 is made up of 13 amino acids. V shed 0 bases and J shed 7 bases, with 10 bases lying between them. Germline lookup yields CDR1 SGHTA and CDR2 FQGNSA. Written as DNA, the CDR3 is TGTGCCAGCAGCTTAGCAGGGTGGAGGGAGCAGTACTTC. It specifies CASSLAGWREQYF. The whole variable domain, remainder taken from reference TRBV7-2 and TRBJ2-7, is GAGVSQSPSNKVTEKGKDVELRCDPISGHTALYWYRQSLGQGLEFLIYFQGNSAPDKSGLPSDRFSAERTGGSVSTLTIQRTQQEDSAVYLCASSLAGWREQYFGPGTRLTVT.

This clonotype was detected only a few times. The chain is built from TRBV6-5 and TRBJ1-1; tentative D call: TRBD1 (5 bases). Germline V gene data show CDR1 as MNHEY and CDR2 as SVGAGI. The CDR3 spans 13 residues. The V and J ends lost 4 bases and 7 bases respectively, with 13 bases between them. CDR3 in DNA: TGTGCCAGCAGTTGGGGGGGGATAAATGAAGCTTTCTTT. Its protein is CASSWGGINEAFF.

The CDR3 DNA reads TGTGCCAGCAGCCAGCGACTAGCGGGAGACACCGGGGAGCTGTTTTTT. This codes for CASSQRLAGDTGELFF. V is TRBV7-2 and J is TRBJ2-2; TRBD2 matches 12 bases. The CDR3 covers 16 residues. Germline loops: CDR1 SGHTA, CDR2 FQGNSA. The V and J ends lost 5 bases and 3 bases, in that order; junction bases with no gene match: 4.

This clonotype was found once. The chain carries TRBV19 and TRBJ2-7; TRBD1 agrees at 9 bases. From germline, CDR1 is LNHDA and CDR2 SQIVND (reference sequence). V shed 5 bases, J shed 3 bases, and the junction held 8 bases outside the gene matches. The CDR3 covers 15 residues. CDR3 region: CASSYRDRVFYEQYF. The DNA for the CDR3 is TGTGCCAGTAGTTACCGGGACAGGGTTTTCTACGAGCAGTACTTC. Variable domain in full (rest from reference TRBV19 and TRBJ2-7): DGGITQSPKYLFRKEGQNVTLSCEQNLNHDAMYWYRQDPGQGLRLIYYSQIVNDFQKGDIAEGYSVSREKKESFPLTVTSAQKNPTAFYLCASSYRDRVFYEQYFGPGTRLTVT.

This rearrangement joins TRBV7-8 to TRBJ2-3, with a tentative D call TRBD2 (6 bases). V was cut by 5 bases and J by 3 bases, with 24 bases left in between. This CDR3 comprises 18 residues. In germline, CDR1 is SGHVS, CDR2 FQNEAQ. CDR3 loop: CASSGGPRLGRGTDTQYF. The CDR3 nucleotides are TGTGCCAGCAGCGGAGGGCCCCGGTTGGGGAGAGGAACAGATACGCAGTATTTT.

This clonotype was detected a few times. The rearrangement joins TRBV15 to TRBJ2-5; a possible D gene is TRBD1 (6 bases). The germline V and J ends were trimmed by 1 base and 2 bases, with 14 bases remaining between them. Germline loops: CDR1 LNHNV, CDR2 YYDKDF (reference sequence). CDR3 length equals 16 residues. CDR3 DNA sequence: TGTGCCACCAGCAGAGGAGGGGGTCGGAAGCAAGAGACCCAGTACTTC. Protein product: CATSRGGGRKQETQYF.

This clonotype was seen only a few times. V gene TRBV18 combines with J gene TRBJ2-5; D remains unclear. Trimming left V 0 bases short and J 2 bases short, with 4 bases between. The CDR3 spans 13 residues. From germline, CDR1 is KGHSH and CDR2 LQKENI. The CDR3 coding sequence is TGTGCCAGCTCACCACCGGCGCAAGAGACCCAGTACTTC. Protein product: CASSPPAQETQYF. Combining the CDR3 with reference TRBV18 and TRBJ2-5 gives the whole variable domain NAGVMQNPRHLVRRRGQEARLRCSPMKGHSHVYWYRQLPEEGLKFMVYLQKENIIDESGMPKERFSAEFPKEGPSILRIQQVVRGDSAAYFCASSPPAQETQYFGPGTRLLVL.

This clonotype was observed a handful of times. Written as DNA, the CDR3 is TGTGCCAGCAGCTACACCGCGTCCCTAACCTATAATTCACCCCTCCACTTT. It specifies CASSYTASLTYNSPLHF. The chain employs TRBV4-2 and TRBJ1-6; D gene unclear. Trimming took off 5 bases at V and 2 bases at J, with 16 bases between the two ends. Germline V gene data show CDR1 as LGHNA and CDR2 as YNFKEQ. This CDR3 has 17 residues.

This clonotype has just a few counts. The chain links TRBV7-6 to TRBJ1-4; D is perhaps TRBD1 (6 bases). CDR1 is SGHVS and CDR2 is FNYEAQ in the germline V gene. The CDR3 is 13 residues long. V shed 11 bases and J shed 8 bases, with 18 bases lying between them. CDR3 bases: TGTGCCTGTTCTAGACAGGAAGGCGAAAAACTGTTTTTT. Its protein is CACSRQEGEKLFF. Looking up the rest from reference TRBV7-6 and TRBJ1-4 gives the full variable domain: GAGVSQSPRYKVTKRGQDVALRCDPISGHVSLYWYRQALGQGPEFLTYFNYEAQQDKSGLPNDRFSAERPEGSISTLTIQRTEQRDSAMYRCACSRQEGEKLFFGSGTQLSVL.

This clonotype turned up a few times. One junction end does not reproduce the germline sequence, and a read error may be involved. The genes are TRBV9 and TRBJ2-7; no definite D call. The CDR3 consists of 12 residues. Germline V gene data show CDR1 as SGDLS and CDR2 as YYNGEE. This CDR3 reads CASSVESSEQYF. The CDR3, as DNA: TGTGCCAGCAGCGTAGAATCCTCCGAGCAGTACTTC.

This chain connects TRBV10-2 to TRBJ2-3, with 10 nucleotides matching TRBD2. Germline CDR1 WSHSY, CDR2 SAAADI. This CDR3 spans 15 amino acids. Trimming removed 4 bases from V and 0 bases from J; junction bases left unmatched: 1. The chain's CDR3 is CASSVLAGSTDTQYF. The CDR3 nucleotides read TGCGCCAGCAGTGTACTAGCGGGAAGCACAGATACGCAGTATTTT.

The V and J genes are TRBV5-6 and TRBJ2-7; possible D gene TRBD1, 5 bases. This CDR3 is built from 16 residues. V shed 0 bases and J shed 7 bases, with 20 bases lying between them. In germline, CDR1 is SGHDT, CDR2 YYEEEE. This CDR3 reads CASSLGWGRKAGEQYF. The CDR3 DNA follows: TGTGCCAGCAGCTTGGGTTGGGGCCGGAAAGCTGGGGAGCAGTACTTC.

This clonotype was seen only a few times. The V gene is TRBV27, the J gene TRBJ1-1; 9 positions match TRBD1. The CDR3 consists of 16 residues. V was clipped by 2 bases and J by 1 base; unmatched bases: 5. Germline V gene data show CDR1 as MNHEY and CDR2 as SMNVEV (reference sequence). CDR3 region: CASSLRGQGWNTEAFF. Here the CDR3 DNA reads TGTGCCAGCAGTTTAAGAGGACAGGGGTGGAACACTGAAGCTTTCTTT.

There are a few counts of this clonotype. This chain uses TRBV10-3 with TRBJ1-2; the D gene is possibly TRBD1 (6 bases). The CDR3 has 13 amino acids. The germline V gene has CDR1 ENHRY and CDR2 SYGVKD. V was shortened by 4 bases and J by 2 bases, with 8 bases between the two germline ends. The CDR3 DNA reads TGTGCCATCAGTGTCGACAGGAACTATGGCTACACCTTC. Translated, it gives CAISVDRNYGYTF.

The chain combines TRBV12-3 or TRBV12-4 with TRBJ2-3; unclear D gene. This CDR3 is built from 13 residues. The V and J ends lost 7 bases and 1 base respectively, with 9 bases between them. CDR3 sequence: CASMIPGTDTQYF. In DNA form, the CDR3 reads TGTGCCAGCATGATTCCGGGCACAGATACGCAGTATTTT.

The chain links TRBV28 to TRBJ1-2; D is undetermined. The CDR3 extends over 16 amino acids. Germline assignment: CDR1 MDHEN and CDR2 SYDVKM. With 1 base removed from V and 1 base from J, the gap between germline ends came to 13 bases. This CDR3 is CASSLSRLAGNYGYTF. The CDR3, as DNA: TGTGCCAGCAGTTTATCCAGGCTCGCGGGTAACTATGGCTACACCTTC.

The chain employs TRBV28 and TRBJ2-2; TRBD2 matches 9 bases. Trimming took 10 bases from V and 7 from J; bases not matched to a gene: 10. The V gene's germline CDR1 is MDHEN and CDR2 SYDVKM. There are 14 residues in the CDR3. The CDR3 DNA reads as TGTGCCACCATTAGCGGGAGCTCGTACGGGGAGCTGTTTTTT. Its translation is CATISGSSYGELFF.

The chain carries TRBV5-1 and TRBJ2-3; maybe TRBD2 (6 bases). CDR3 length: 15 amino acids. The V gene lost 2 bases and the J gene lost 2 bases, with 12 bases spanning the gap. Germline values: CDR1 SGHRS, CDR2 YFSETQ. The CDR3 DNA is TGCGCCAGCAGCTTAAGCGGGCCAACCACAGATACGCAGTATTTT. Translating gives CASSLSGPTTDTQYF.

This clonotype was picked up many times. The rearrangement links TRBV12-3 or TRBV12-4 to TRBJ2-1, with no clear D. V was clipped by 6 bases and J by 1 base, with 4 bases between them. The CDR3 totals 12 residues. The CDR3 loop is CASRGSYNEQFF. CDR3 nucleotides: TGTGCCAGCAGGGGGTCCTACAATGAGCAGTTCTTC.